Listed below are T cell receptor beta chains from one sample, sequenced in a study of shared clonotypes between healthy human individuals. The repertoire was sequenced with immunoSEQ multiplex PCR; TCRdb's copy has only in-frame clones and lacks some. The repertoire holds about 980,000 clones, with more than 75% as singletons. Sequenced: memory CD4+ T cells sorted from blood. The receptors derive from a man in his late teens or twenties in good health. Both conserved end residues are part of each CDR3. The order of the fields is V gene, J gene, clone size, D gene, CDR3 DNA, CDR3 protein. The D gene is left open where the match is weak. Expanded clones are given a class, and other clones once, few, many or no size at all.

>TRBV6-6|TRBJ2-5|.|.
TGTGCCAGCAGTTACAGGGAGACCCAGTACTTC
CASSYRETQYF
>TRBV4-1|TRBJ2-5|.|TRBD2
TGCGCCAGCAGCCTCGAGACTAGCGGGAAAGAGACCCAGTACTTC
CASSLETSGKETQYF
>TRBV5-1|TRBJ1-1|.|.
TGCGCCAGCAGCCTTAGGGCGGACACTGAAGCTTTCTTT
CASSLRADTEAFF
>TRBV4-1|TRBJ1-6|few|.
TGCGCCAGCAGCCAAGGACGGGGAGGGAATTCACCCCTCCACTTT
CASSQGRGGNSPLHF
>TRBV9|TRBJ2-2|once|TRBD1
TGTGCCAGCAGCGTAGATGGGGACAGGGGAAACACCGGGGAGCTGTTTTTT
CASSVDGDRGNTGELFF
>TRBV5-8|TRBJ2-1|.|TRBD1
TGTGCCAGCAGCTTCCAGGGGGCTAAGTACAATGAGCAGTTCTTC
CASSFQGAKYNEQFF
>TRBV7-2|TRBJ2-1|.|.
TGTGCCAGCAGCTTAGGCGTAGGGCTAGCTCTCGGTGAGCAGTTCTTC
CASSLGVGLALGEQFF
>TRBV5-4|TRBJ1-2|.|TRBD1
TGTGCCAGCAGCGTAACAGGGGGCTATGGCTACACCTTC
CASSVTGGYGYTF
>TRBV12-5|TRBJ2-5|.|.
TGTGCTAGTGGTCCCCAATGGGGTCAAGAGACCCAGTACTTC
CASGPQWGQETQYF
>TRBV28|TRBJ2-1|.|TRBD2
TGTGCCAGCAGCGCGAAACTAGCGGGCGTTGCCAATGAGCAGTTCTTC
CASSAKLAGVANEQFF
>TRBV27|TRBJ2-2|.|.
TGTGCCAGCAGTCTTCGAAGGGTGGCGAACACCGGGGAGCTGTTTTTT
CASSLRRVANTGELFF
>TRBV5-1|TRBJ1-1|few|TRBD1
TGCGCCAGCAGCAGTGCACAGGGGAGCACTGAAGCTTTCTTT
CASSSAQGSTEAFF
>TRBV7-9|TRBJ1-2|once|.
TGTGCCAGCAGCTTACAGGGGAACGGCTACACCTTC
CASSLQGNGYTF
>TRBV6-5|TRBJ1-1|.|.
TGTGCCAGCAGTCCGGTCGGGGGGGTAGGCACTGAAGCTTTCTTT
CASSPVGGVGTEAFF
>TRBV6-5|TRBJ1-2|.|TRBD1
TGTGCCAGCAGGGGGGGGGACAGTTATGGCTACACCTTC
CASRGGDSYGYTF
>TRBV5-1|TRBJ2-3|.|.
TGCGCCAGCAGCTTGGAGAGGGCTAGGGTAGATACGCAGTATTTT
CASSLERARVDTQYF
>TRBV6-5|TRBJ1-4|.|.
TGTGCCAGCAGCCAGGGAGGAGAAAAACTGTTTTTT
CASSQGGEKLFF
>TRBV5-1|TRBJ2-3|.|TRBD1
TGCGCCAGCAGCTTGGGCGGACAGGGGGTAACAGATACGCAGTATTTT
CASSLGGQGVTDTQYF
>TRBV19|TRBJ2-2|.|.
TGTGCCAGTAGGACAGGGCGGGAGAGAAACACCGGGGAGCTGTTTTTT
CASRTGRERNTGELFF
>TRBV5-4|TRBJ1-1|.|.
TGTGCCAGCAGCGGACGGACAAACACTGAAGCTTTCTTT
CASSGRTNTEAFF
>TRBV6-1|TRBJ1-2|once|.
TGTGCCAGCAGTGATCCCGAGCCAAAATTCAAACTCTATGGCTACACCTTC
CASSDPEPKFKLYGYTF
>TRBV7-6|TRBJ2-5|once|.
TGTGCCAGCAGCTTCCGGGGACGGGAGACCCAGTACTTC
CASSFRGRETQYF
>TRBV19|TRBJ1-3|.|.
TGTGCCAGCGGGGACCCGCGGACGAGGATCGGAAACACCATATATTTT
CASGDPRTRIGNTIYF